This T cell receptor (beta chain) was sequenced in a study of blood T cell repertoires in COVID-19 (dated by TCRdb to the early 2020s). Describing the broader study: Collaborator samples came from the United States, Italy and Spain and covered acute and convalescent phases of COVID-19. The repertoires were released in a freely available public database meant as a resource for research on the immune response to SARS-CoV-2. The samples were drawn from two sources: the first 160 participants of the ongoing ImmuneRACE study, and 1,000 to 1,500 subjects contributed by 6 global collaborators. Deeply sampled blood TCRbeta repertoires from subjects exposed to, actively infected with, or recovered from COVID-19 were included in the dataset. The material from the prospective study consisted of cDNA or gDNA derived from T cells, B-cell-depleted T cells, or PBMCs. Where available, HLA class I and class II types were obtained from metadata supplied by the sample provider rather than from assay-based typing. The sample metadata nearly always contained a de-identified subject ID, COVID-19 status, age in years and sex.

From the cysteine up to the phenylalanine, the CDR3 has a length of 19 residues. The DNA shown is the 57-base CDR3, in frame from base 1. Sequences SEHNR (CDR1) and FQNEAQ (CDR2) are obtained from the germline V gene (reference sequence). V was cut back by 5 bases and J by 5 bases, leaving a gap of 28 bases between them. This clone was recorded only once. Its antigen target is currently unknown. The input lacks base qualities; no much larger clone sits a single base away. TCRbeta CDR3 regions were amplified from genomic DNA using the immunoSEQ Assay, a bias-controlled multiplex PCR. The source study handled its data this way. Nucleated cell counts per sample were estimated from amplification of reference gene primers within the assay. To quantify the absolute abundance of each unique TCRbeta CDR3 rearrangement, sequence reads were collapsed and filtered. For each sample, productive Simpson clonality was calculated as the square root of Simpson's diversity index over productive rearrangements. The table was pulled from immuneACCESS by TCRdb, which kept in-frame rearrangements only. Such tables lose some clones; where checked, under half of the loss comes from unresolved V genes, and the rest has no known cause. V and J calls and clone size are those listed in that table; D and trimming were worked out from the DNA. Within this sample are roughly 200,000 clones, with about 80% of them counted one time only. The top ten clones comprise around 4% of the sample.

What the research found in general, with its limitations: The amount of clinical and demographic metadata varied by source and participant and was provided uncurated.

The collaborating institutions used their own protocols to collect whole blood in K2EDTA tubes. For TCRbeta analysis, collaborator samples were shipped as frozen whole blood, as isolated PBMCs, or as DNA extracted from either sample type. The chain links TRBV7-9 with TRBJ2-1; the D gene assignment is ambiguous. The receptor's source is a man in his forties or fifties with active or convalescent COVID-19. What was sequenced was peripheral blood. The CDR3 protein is CASSLPSQPKPNLDNEQFF. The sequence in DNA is TGTGCCAGCAGCCTTCCGTCCCAACCTAAACCGAACCTGGACAATGAGCAGTTCTTC.